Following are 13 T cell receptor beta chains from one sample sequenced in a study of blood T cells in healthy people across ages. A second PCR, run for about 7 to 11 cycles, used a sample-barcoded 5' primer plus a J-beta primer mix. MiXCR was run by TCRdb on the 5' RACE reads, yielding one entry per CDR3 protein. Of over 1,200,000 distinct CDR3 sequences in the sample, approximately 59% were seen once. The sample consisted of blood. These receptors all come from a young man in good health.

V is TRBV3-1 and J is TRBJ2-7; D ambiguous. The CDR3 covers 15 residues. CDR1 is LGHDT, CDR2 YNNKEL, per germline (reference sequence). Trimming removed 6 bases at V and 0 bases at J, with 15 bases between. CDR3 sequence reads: CASSEGITSSYEQYF. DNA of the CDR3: TGTGCCAGCAGTGAAGGCATCACGAGCTCCTACGAGCAGTACTTC.

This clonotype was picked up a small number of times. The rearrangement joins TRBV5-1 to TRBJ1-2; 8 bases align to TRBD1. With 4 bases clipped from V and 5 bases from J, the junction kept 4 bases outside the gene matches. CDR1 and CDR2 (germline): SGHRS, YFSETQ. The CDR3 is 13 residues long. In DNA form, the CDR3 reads TGCGCCAGCAGCGTGGACAGGGAGTATGGCTACACCTTC. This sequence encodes CASSVDREYGYTF.

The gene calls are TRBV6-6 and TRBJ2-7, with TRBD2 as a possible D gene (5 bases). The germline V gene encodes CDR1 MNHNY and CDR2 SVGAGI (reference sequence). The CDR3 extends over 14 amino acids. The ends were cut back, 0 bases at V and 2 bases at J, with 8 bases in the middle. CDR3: CASSYSEGPYEQYF. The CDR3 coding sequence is TGTGCCAGCAGTTACTCTGAGGGTCCCTACGAGCAGTACTTC.

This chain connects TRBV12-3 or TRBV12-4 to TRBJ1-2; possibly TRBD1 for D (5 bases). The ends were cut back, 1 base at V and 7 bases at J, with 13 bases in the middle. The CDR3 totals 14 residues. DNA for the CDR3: TGTGCCAGCAGTTTAGGTGGGGCTCGGGGTGGCTACACCTTC. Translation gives CASSLGGARGGYTF.

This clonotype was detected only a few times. CDR3 nucleotides: TGTGCCAGCAGTACATCGGGAAGCTACTACGAGCAGTACTTC. This translates into CASSTSGSYYEQYF. The chain combines TRBV27 with TRBJ2-7; D is perhaps TRBD2 (5 bases). Germline lookup yields CDR1 MNHEY and CDR2 SMNVEV (reference sequence). Deletions cut 5 bases from V and 3 bases from J, with 14 bases between. This CDR3 region has 14 residues.

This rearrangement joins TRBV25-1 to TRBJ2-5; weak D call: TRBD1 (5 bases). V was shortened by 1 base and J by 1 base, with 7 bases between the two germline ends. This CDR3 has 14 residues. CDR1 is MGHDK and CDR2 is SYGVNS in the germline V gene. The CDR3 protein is CASSESQGQETQYF. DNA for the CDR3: TGTGCCAGCAGTGAATCTCAGGGCCAAGAGACCCAGTACTTC. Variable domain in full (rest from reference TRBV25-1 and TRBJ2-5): EADIYQTPRYLVIGTGKKITLECSQTMGHDKMYWYQQDPGMELHLIHYSYGVNSTEKGDLSSESTVSRIRTEHFPLTLESARPSHTSQYLCASSESQGQETQYFGPGTRLLVL.

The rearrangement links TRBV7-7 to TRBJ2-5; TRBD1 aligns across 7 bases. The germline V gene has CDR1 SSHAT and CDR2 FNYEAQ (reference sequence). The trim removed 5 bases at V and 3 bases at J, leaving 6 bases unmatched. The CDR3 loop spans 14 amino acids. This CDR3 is CASSPWDSEETQYF. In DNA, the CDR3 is TGTGCCAGCAGCCCCTGGGACAGCGAAGAGACCCAGTACTTC.

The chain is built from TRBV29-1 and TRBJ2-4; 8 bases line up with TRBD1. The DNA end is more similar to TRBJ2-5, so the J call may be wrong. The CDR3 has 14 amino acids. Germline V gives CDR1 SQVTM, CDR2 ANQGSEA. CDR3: CSVEGPTGDETQYF. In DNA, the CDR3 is TGCAGCGTTGAAGGACCGACAGGGGACGAGACCCAGTACTTC.

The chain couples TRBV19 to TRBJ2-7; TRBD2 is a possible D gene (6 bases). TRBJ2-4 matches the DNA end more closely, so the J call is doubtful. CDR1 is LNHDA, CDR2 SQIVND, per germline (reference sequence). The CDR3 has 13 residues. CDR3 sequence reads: CASNSGEQNIQYF. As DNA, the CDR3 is TGTGCCAGTAATTCGGGAGAGCAAAACATTCAGTACTTC.

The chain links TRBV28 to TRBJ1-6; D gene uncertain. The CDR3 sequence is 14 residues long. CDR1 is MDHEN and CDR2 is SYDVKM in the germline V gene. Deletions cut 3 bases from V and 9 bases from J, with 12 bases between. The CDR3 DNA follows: TGTGCCAGCAGTTTTAGGATGAGCGGTTCACCCCTCCACTTT. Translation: CASSFRMSGSPLHF.

This CDR3 reads CASSPRVWDEQYF. CDR3 nucleotide sequence: TGCGCCAGCAGCCCTCGAGTCTGGGACGAGCAGTACTTC. V is TRBV4-3 and J is TRBJ2-4, with D unclear. The tail of the sequence fits TRBJ2-7 better, so the J call may be wrong. The CDR3 totals 13 residues. Germline loops: CDR1 LGHNA, CDR2 YSLEER.

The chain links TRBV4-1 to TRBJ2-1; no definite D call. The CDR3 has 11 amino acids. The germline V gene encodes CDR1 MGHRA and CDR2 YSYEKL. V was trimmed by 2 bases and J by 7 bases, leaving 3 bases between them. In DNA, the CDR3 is TGCGCCAGCAGCCAACAAAATGAGCAGTTCTTC. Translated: CASSQQNEQFF.

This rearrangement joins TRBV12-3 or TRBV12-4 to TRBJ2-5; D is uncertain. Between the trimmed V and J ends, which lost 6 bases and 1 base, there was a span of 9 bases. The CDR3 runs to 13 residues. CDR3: CASSTHSQETQYF. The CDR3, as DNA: TGTGCCAGCAGCACGCATAGCCAAGAGACCCAGTACTTC.